The present TCR beta chain was sequenced within a study of regulatory T cells in long-lasting Graves disease. In germline, CDR1 is SGHNT, CDR2 YYREEE (reference sequence). V lost 4 bases, J lost 4 bases, and 14 bases lay in between. This CDR3 has 14 residues. Arm-PCR with iRepertoire HTBI primers amplified the CDR3 regions for these TCR beta libraries. TCRdb re-called the multiplex PCR reads with MiXCR, one entry per CDR3 protein. The sample lists 440,000 or so distinct CDR3 sequences; about a sixth were seen once. Time point here: newly diagnosed GD, antithyroid drugs for less than 3 months. The TCR library was made from RNA that had been extracted from PBMCs in TRIzol. Doctors identified Graves' disease using the American Thyroid Association guidelines. Into tubes containing EDTA, about 9.6 milliliters of peripheral blood were drawn. Many counts were recorded for this clonotype. The data were also submitted as part of a second study, on T cells in Graves' hyperthyroidism and ophthalmopathy. From that study: HTBI primers drove first-round RT-PCR of the TCR CDR3. By a 13 V-J model, ophthalmopathy was set apart from stable hyperthyroidism.

This clonotype was sampled from a woman in her thirties with Graves disease. The rearrangement links TRBV5-4 to TRBJ1-1; perhaps TRBD1 as D (6 bases). The specimen was peripheral blood mononuclear cells (PBMCs), collected at new diagnosis, from a patient treated with antithyroid drugs. The CDR3 bases are TGTGCCAGCAGCAAAGAACAGGGAAGCACTGAAGCTTTCTTT. This sequence encodes CASSKEQGSTEAFF.